This is a list of T cell receptor beta chains from one sample in a study of OX40 agonist ivuxolimab in advanced cancers. Data came from immunoSEQ multiplex PCR; TCRdb stores just in-frame clones and leaves some out. The sample contains approximately 54,000 clones, around 82% of which appear only once. Here the sequenced sample was CD4+ or CD8+ T cells sorted from blood, taken in a trial of the OX40 agonist ivuxolimab. The receptor source for this set is an adult with an advanced solid tumor such as melanoma, head and neck, liver or kidney cancer. The conserved cysteine and the conserved F or W are not part of the CDR3 here. Each record gives: clone size, V gene, CDR3 protein. Size tells how often a clone was seen (once, few, many) or the class of an expanded clone, and some rows leave it out.

once TRBV2 ASTGQGFTEQF
NA TRBV5-1 ASSPVGGRGYT
NA TRBV7-9 ASSLMQNGYT
once TRBV4-1 ASSQGQGVDSPLH
NA TRBV11-3 ASRGPQETQY
NA TRBV29-1 SVWGQGTTYEQY
NA TRBV7-2 ASSPSGGWSGNTIY
NA TRBV4-1 ASSLGQNYGYT
NA TRBV6-5 AIKRLAGAYEQY
NA TRBV7-2 ASSFGGYSNQPQH